This T cell receptor (beta chain) is drawn from a study of T-cell reconstitution after alpha-beta-depleted transplantation in children. The CDR3 totals 13 residues. Between the trimmed V and J ends, which lost 6 bases and 4 bases, there was a span of 12 bases. A TCRbeta library incorporating unique molecular identifiers was prepared. MiXCR, run by TCRdb on the PCR reads, gives a single entry per CDR3 protein. Of approximately 640,000 distinct CDR3 sequences in the sample, over 15% were seen once. The V call is TRBV12-3 or TRBV12-4, the J call TRBJ2-5; possible D gene TRBD1, 6 bases. Specimen: PBMCs from the stem cell graft donor, collected from the stem cell graft. The clonotype comes from a human donor who donated a stem cell graft to a child with acute myeloid leukemia. CDR3 region: CASRKTGSETQYF. The CDR3 nucleotides are TGTGCCAGCAGAAAGACAGGATCAGAGACCCAGTACTTC.